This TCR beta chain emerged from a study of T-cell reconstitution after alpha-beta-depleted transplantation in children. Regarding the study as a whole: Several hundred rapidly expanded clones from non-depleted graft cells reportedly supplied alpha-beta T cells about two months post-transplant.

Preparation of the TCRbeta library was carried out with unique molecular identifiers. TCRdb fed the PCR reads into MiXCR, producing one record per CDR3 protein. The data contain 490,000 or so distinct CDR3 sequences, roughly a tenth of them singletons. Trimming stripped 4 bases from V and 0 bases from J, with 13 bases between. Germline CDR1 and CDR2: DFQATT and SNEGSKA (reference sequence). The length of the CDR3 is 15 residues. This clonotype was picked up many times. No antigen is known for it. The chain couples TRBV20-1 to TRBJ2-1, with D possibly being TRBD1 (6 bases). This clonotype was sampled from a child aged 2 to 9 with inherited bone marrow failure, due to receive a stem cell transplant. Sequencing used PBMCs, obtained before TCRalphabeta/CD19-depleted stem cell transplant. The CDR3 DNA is TGCAGTGCTAAACCCCAGGGGAGCTCCTACAATGAGCAGTTCTTC. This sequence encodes CSAKPQGSSYNEQFF.